These 14 T cell receptor beta chains originate from one sample sequenced in a study of regulatory T cells in long-lasting Graves disease. Researchers made TCR beta libraries by using iRepertoire HTBI primers and running Arm-PCR on CDR3 regions. TCRdb re-called the multiplex PCR reads through MiXCR, storing one row per CDR3 protein. The table records 400,000 to 600,000 distinct CDR3 sequences, about a fifth of them present only once. Time point indicated: persistent/refractory GD, antithyroid drugs over 5 years with positive TRAb. TCR sequences were obtained from RNA taken from PBMCs. Material: peripheral blood mononuclear cells (PBMCs), obtained when the disease was refractory, from a patient treated with antithyroid drugs. These TCRs come from a female donor with Graves disease.

The sample holds many counts of this clonotype. The V gene is TRBV28, the J gene TRBJ1-2; 7 bases are shared with TRBD1. This CDR3 is 13 amino acids long. Germline trimming cut 9 bases from V and 4 bases from J; bases unmatched to any gene: 8. Germline V gives CDR1 MDHEN, CDR2 SYDVKM. The CDR3 region is CASRGQRFYGYTF. As DNA, the CDR3 is TGTGCCAGTAGGGGACAGCGGTTCTATGGCTACACCTTC.

This clonotype turned up a few times. J is TRBJ1-2 and V is TRBV30; D gene uncertain. The CDR3 length is 14 residues. CDR1 is GTSNPN and CDR2 is SVGIG in the germline V gene (reference sequence). V was trimmed by 0 bases and J by 7 bases, leaving 15 bases between them. CDR3 protein: CAWSVQRPSGGYTF. CDR3 DNA sequence: TGTGCCTGGAGTGTACAAAGACCGAGTGGTGGCTACACCTTC.

This clonotype has a handful of counts. V and J are TRBV5-1 and TRBJ1-2; D unresolved. CDR1 and CDR2 from the germline V gene are SGHRS and YFSETQ. Trimming shortened V by 4 bases and J by 0 bases, and 13 bases separated the two germline ends. This CDR3 is 15 amino acids long. Here the CDR3 DNA reads TGCGCCAGCAGCCCGGAGGACTCAGCTAACTATGGCTACACCTTC. Its protein is CASSPEDSANYGYTF.

This clonotype has only a few counts. This chain uses TRBV19 with TRBJ1-5; 10 bases are a match to TRBD1. CDR3 length: 16 residues. The germline V gene has CDR1 LNHDA and CDR2 SQIVND (reference sequence). The V and J ends lost 5 bases and 2 bases, in that order; junction bases with no gene match: 6. The CDR3 DNA reads as TGTGCCAGTAGTTCGACAGGGGGCATGGGCAATCAGCCCCAGCATTTT. Translating it yields CASSSTGGMGNQPQHF.

There are many counts of this clonotype. The chain has TRBV12-3 or TRBV12-4 and TRBJ1-2; D gene unclear. The CDR3 consists of 13 residues. The ends were cut back, 6 bases at V and 2 bases at J, with 10 bases in the middle. The CDR3 coding sequence is TGTGCCAGCAGCTTGAGACGGAACTATGGCTACACCTTC. Encoded protein: CASSLRRNYGYTF.

The V gene is TRBV6-5, the J gene TRBJ1-1; TRBD1 might be the D (5 bases). Trimming took off 4 bases at V and 5 bases at J, with 17 bases between the two ends. Germline-derived CDR1 and CDR2 are MNHEY and SVGAGI. The length of the CDR3 is 15 residues. The CDR3 bases are TGTGCCAGCAGTTCCGATGAGGGGTGGGGAACTGAAGCTTTCTTT. Protein: CASSSDEGWGTEAFF.

Comments on this clonotype: At one end, the junction sequence differs from germline, possibly due to a read error. The chain combines TRBV6-1 with TRBJ2-3; no definite D call. The CDR3 length is 11 residues. Looked up from germline, CDR1 is MNHNS and CDR2 is SASEGT. The chain's CDR3 is CASSDRATLDF. The CDR3 nucleotides are TGTGCCAGCAGTGACCGGGCCACTTTGGATTTT.

This clonotype was counted between two and nine times. The chain is built from TRBV6-5 and TRBJ1-2; maybe TRBD1 (6 bases). Trimming removed 1 base at V and 3 bases at J, with 12 bases between. Germline V gene data show CDR1 as MNHEY and CDR2 as SVGAGI. The CDR3 spans 15 residues. In nucleotides, the CDR3 is TGTGCCAGCAGTTACTTTGGGGGCCTAGACTATGGCTACACCTTC. Amino acid sequence: CASSYFGGLDYGYTF.

The CDR3 loop is CASSIFGGSEAFF. CDR3 DNA: TGTGCCAGTAGTATCTTTGGGGGCAGTGAAGCTTTCTTT. This chain connects TRBV19 to TRBJ1-1; D may be TRBD1 (6 bases). Germline CDR1 is LNHDA and CDR2 is SQIVND (reference sequence). The CDR3 length is 13 residues. V shed 3 bases and J shed 7 bases, with 12 bases lying between them.

A few counts support this clonotype. The chain couples TRBV6-6 to TRBJ2-7; D is undetermined. The CDR3 has 15 amino acids. CDR1 is MNHNY and CDR2 is SVGAGI in the germline V gene (reference sequence). The V and J ends lost 4 bases and 0 bases respectively, with 13 bases between them. CDR3 protein: CASSSAPGTSYEQYF. The CDR3 DNA follows: TGTGCCAGCAGTTCCGCCCCGGGCACCTCCTACGAGCAGTACTTC.

This clonotype was detected only a few times. V gene TRBV20-1 combines with J gene TRBJ1-2; 10 bases match TRBD1. CDR3 length: 15 amino acids. Trimming at V came to 5 bases and at J to 8 bases, leaving 14 bases not matched to a gene. Germline assignment: CDR1 DFQATT and CDR2 SNEGSKA (reference sequence). The DNA for the CDR3 is TGCAGTGCTGCACTGACAGGGGGCTCGGGGGAAGGCTACACCTTC. Translating it yields CSAALTGGSGEGYTF.

This clonotype was seen only a few times. A much larger clonotype is one base distant, so this may be a read error. The chain couples TRBV2 to TRBJ1-6, with TRBD1 identical over 7 bases. V lost 11 bases, J lost 6 bases, and 7 bases stayed unmatched. CDR3 size: 13 residues. Germline V gene sequence: CDR1 SNHLY, CDR2 FYNNEI. The CDR3 region is CAGTGTANSPLHF. The CDR3 DNA sequence: TGTGCCGGCACCGGGACAGCTAATTCACCCCTCCACTTT. The entire variable domain, with the rest obtained from reference TRBV2 and TRBJ1-6, is as follows: EPEVTQTPSHQVTQMGQEVILRCVPISNHLYFYWYRQILGQKVEFLVSFYNNEISEKSEIFDDQFSVERPDGSNFTLKIRSTKLEDSAMYFCAGTGTANSPLHFGNGTRLTVT.

The chain uses TRBV29-1 and TRBJ2-2; D gene ambiguous. Germline V lookup: CDR1 SQVTM, CDR2 ANQGSEA. The CDR3 runs to 12 residues. V was trimmed by 7 bases and J by 2 bases, leaving 8 bases between them. CDR3 bases: TGCAGCGCCGAAGCAAACACCGGGGAGCTGTTTTTT. Amino acids: CSAEANTGELFF.

V is TRBV7-2 and J is TRBJ2-5; perhaps TRBD2 as D (5 bases). There are 17 residues in the CDR3. Germline CDR1 and CDR2: SGHTA and FQGNSA. Trimming removed 5 bases from V and 3 bases from J, with 22 bases in between. The chain's CDR3 is CASSRAAHEGKEETQYF. CDR3 DNA sequence: TGTGCCAGCAGCCGGGCAGCGCACGAGGGAAAAGAAGAGACCCAGTACTTC.